A single T cell receptor (beta chain) is shown here with its context. Clones were read by immunoSEQ multiplex PCR, and TCRdb kept only the in-frame ones, dropping some. This sample has hundreds of thousands of clones, with about 85% found just once. The data derive from a study of blood T cell repertoires in COVID-19. About the research overall: Acute-phase and convalescent COVID-19 samples originated in the United States, Italy and Spain. T cells, B-cell-depleted T cells, or PBMCs supplied cDNA or gDNA.

The J segment lost 7 bases and the V segment lost 4 bases, leaving 10 bases of the junction unmatched. Germline V gene lookup returns CDR1 ENHRY and CDR2 SYGVKD. The CDR3 contains 15 residues. The source is a woman under 30 who had recovered from COVID-19. Sequencing was carried out using peripheral blood. The rearrangement uses TRBV10-3 and TRBJ1-5; 7 bases match TRBD1. CDR3 in amino acids: CAISGDSYDRQPQHF. In DNA, the CDR3 is TGTGCCATCAGTGGGGACAGCTACGATAGGCAGCCCCAGCATTTT.